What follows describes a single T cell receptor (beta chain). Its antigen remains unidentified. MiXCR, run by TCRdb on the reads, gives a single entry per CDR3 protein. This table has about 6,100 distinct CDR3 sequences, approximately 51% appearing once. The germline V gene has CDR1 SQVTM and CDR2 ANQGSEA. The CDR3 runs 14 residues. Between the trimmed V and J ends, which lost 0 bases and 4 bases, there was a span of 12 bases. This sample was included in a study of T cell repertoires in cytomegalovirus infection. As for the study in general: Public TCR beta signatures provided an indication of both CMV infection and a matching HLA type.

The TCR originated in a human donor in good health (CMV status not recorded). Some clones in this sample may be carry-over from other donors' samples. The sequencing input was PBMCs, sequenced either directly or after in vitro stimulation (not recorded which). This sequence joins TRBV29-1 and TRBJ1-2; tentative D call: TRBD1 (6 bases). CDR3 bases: TGCAGCGTTGAAGAAGGGGGGCGCAGCTATGGCTACACCTTC. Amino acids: CSVEEGGRSYGYTF. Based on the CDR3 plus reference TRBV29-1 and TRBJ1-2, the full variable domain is SAVISQKPSRDICQRGTSLTIQCQVDSQVTMMFWYRQQPGQSLTLIATANQGSEATYESGFVIDKFPISRPNLTFSTLTVSNMSPEDSSIYLCSVEEGGRSYGYTFGSGTRLTVV.